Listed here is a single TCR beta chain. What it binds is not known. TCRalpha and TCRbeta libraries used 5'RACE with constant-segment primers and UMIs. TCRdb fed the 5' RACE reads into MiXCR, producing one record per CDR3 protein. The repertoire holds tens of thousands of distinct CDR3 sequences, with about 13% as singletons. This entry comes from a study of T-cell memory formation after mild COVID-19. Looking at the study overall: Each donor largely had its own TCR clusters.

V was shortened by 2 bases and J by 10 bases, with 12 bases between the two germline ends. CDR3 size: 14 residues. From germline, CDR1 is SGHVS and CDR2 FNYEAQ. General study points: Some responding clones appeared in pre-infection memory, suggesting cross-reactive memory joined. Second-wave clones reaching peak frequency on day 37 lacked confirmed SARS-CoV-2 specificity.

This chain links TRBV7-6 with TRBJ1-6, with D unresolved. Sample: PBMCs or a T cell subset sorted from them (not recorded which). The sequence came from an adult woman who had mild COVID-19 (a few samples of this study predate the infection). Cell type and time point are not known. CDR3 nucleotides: TGTGCCAGCAGCTTAAGTGGTCCTGGATCACCCCTCCACTTT. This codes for CASSLSGPGSPLHF.